This T cell receptor (beta chain) originates from a study of T-cell reconstitution after alpha-beta-depleted transplantation in children. Germline V gene lookup returns CDR1 SGHKS and CDR2 YYEKEE (reference sequence). Trimming stripped 1 base from V and 4 bases from J, with 14 bases between. This CDR3 spans 16 amino acids. TCRbeta library preparation incorporated unique molecular identifiers. TCRdb re-called the PCR reads with MiXCR, one entry per CDR3 protein. The sample has hundreds of thousands of distinct CDR3 sequences, around 12% seen once; the top ten hold approximately 5.4%. Specimen: PBMCs from the stem cell graft donor, collected from the stem cell graft. V gene TRBV5-5 combines with J gene TRBJ2-2, with D tentatively TRBD1 or TRBD2 (6 bases each). This receptor was identified in a human donor who donated a stem cell graft to a child with combined immunodeficiency. CDR3 protein: CASSLHGGDSTGELFF. CDR3 DNA: TGTGCCAGCAGCTTGCACGGGGGCGATTCCACCGGGGAGCTGTTTTTT.